This T cell receptor (beta chain) is drawn from a study of T cell changes during pregnancy in multiple sclerosis. The trim removed 7 bases at V and 12 bases at J, leaving 10 bases unmatched. The CDR3 totals 12 residues. CDR1 and CDR2 from the germline V gene are MNHNY and SVGAGI (reference sequence). TCRdb keeps only in-frame clones here, not all; method: immunoSEQ multiplex PCR. The table has some 70,000 clones, just under 95% seen once; the top ten hold 3.7%. The TCR originated in a female donor in good health, enrolled as a control in a pregnancy study. The V call is TRBV6-6, the J call TRBJ1-2; 8 bases align to TRBD1. Sequencing used peripheral blood, obtained after pregnancy. CDR3 residues: CASTRTGWDNTF. The DNA of the CDR3 is TGTGCCAGCACCCGGACAGGGTGGGATAACACCTTC.